Listed below are T cell receptor beta chains from one sample, sequenced in a study of identifying expanded T cells in peripheral blood. The protocol was immunoSEQ multiplex PCR, while the TCRdb copy is restricted to in-frame clones and leaves out a portion. The data contain tens of thousands of clones, 85% to 90% of them singletons. The specimen sequenced was blood. These receptors all come from a person aged 18-70 years in good health. The CDR3 runs from the conserved cysteine through the conserved F or W. Where a row states a size, it is once, few, many or the class of an expanded clone; other rows omit it.

j_call v_call clone_size cdr3_aa
TRBJ2-2 TRBV5-5 NA CASSSGTKNTGELFF
TRBJ1-3 TRBV4-2 NA CASSPYWTESSGNTIYF
TRBJ2-2 TRBV5-1 NA CASSVNTGELFF
TRBJ2-3 TRBV7-6 once CASSLGDRADTQYF
TRBJ2-6 TRBV5-4 NA CASSFGQSSGANVLTF
TRBJ1-4 TRBV4-2 few CASSQAGHNEKLFF
TRBJ1-5 TRBV28 NA CASSLGTGGNQPQHF
TRBJ2-1 TRBV18 few CASSPDTSPGVLGEQFF
TRBJ2-1 TRBV4-1 NA CASSLQTGGDEQFF
TRBJ2-2 TRBV6-1 NA CASSDWTERPNTGELFF
TRBJ2-1 TRBV7-2 once CASSSWAGNEQFF
TRBJ1-6 TRBV5-6 NA CASSLPAGVNYNSPLHF
TRBJ2-1 TRBV12-5 NA CASASGQSSYNEQFF
TRBJ1-1 TRBV5-1 NA CASSAQGGSEAFF
TRBJ1-1 TRBV6-6 NA CASSPRTGRSSEAFF
TRBJ2-2 TRBV19 NA CASSPGQLNTGELFF
TRBJ2-2 TRBV4-1 NA CASSQGQNTGELFF
TRBJ2-7 TRBV5-5 NA CASSGRGGSYEQYF
TRBJ1-3 TRBV5-1 NA CASSFSRPESPGNTIYF
TRBJ2-7 TRBV28 NA CASKDRGFTYEQYF
TRBJ1-4 TRBV4-2 NA CASSQVVGQGYEKLFF
TRBJ1-1 TRBV2 NA CASSGQVNTEAFF
TRBJ2-5 TRBV5-6 NA CASSPRQVGLETQYF
TRBJ2-7 TRBV7-2 NA CASSFRATAYEQYF
TRBJ1-3 TRBV4-3 NA CASSHTWEAGNTIYF
TRBJ2-7 TRBV6-6 NA CASSYALGPSYEQYF
TRBJ2-1 TRBV7-9 NA CASSPGVDLNEQFF